The T cell receptor (beta chain) described here comes from a study of cytomegalovirus exposure and HLA in healthy donors (dated by TCRdb to between 2016 and 2019). With regard to the full study: An earlier analysis of some 600 of the donors reported about 300 Gb of sequence data and 95 million to 120 million unique TCR beta sequences obtained from some 200 million T cells. About 310 gigabases of sequencing data and 78 million or so unique TCR sequences were included in an early release covering about 620 HLA-typed donors. The genetic ancestry cluster associated with self-reported Caucasian donors included over 65% of the roughly 400 genotyped donors. The study aimed to test whether signatures of past pathogen exposure could be identified by cataloging public T cell receptors. The study used immunosequencing to profile the T cell repertoires of 666 subjects and linked those repertoires to cytomegalovirus serostatus. Besides the first cohort of approximately 710 subjects, a separate validation cohort made up of over a hundred different subjects was used. The study combined high-throughput TCR immunosequencing, statistical association of individual TCRs with disease status, and machine learning to predict cytomegalovirus infection status. To study patterns of TCR occurrence, a later analysis re-analyzed previously published TCR beta repertoires from 666 donors and added high-resolution HLA genotyping. Rather than using new phenotypic data, the later analysis identified candidate immune exposures from TCR beta sequences and from how often those sequences occurred across donors. In an earlier analysis of roughly 580 of the donors, high-throughput TCR beta sequencing was used to judge whether each TCR beta V gene segment behaved as functional or pseudogenic. Donor age, sex, ethnicity and CMV serostatus were compiled together with the repertoire data. A later genetic analysis used genome-wide SNP genotypes for about three fifths of the 666 donors, treating that subset as a discovery cohort. All discovery cohort repertoires had been generated using a single sequencing platform. Both class I and class II loci were covered by HLA typing, at four-digit resolution. Typing coverage differed by locus: A, B, C, DRB1 and DQB1 were typed in roughly 620-630 donors, DQA1 in about 560, DPA1 in around 610, and DPB1 in just under 490. Four or five DR-DQ haplotypes were treated as single units for association and clustering because of strong linkage in the cohort. Among about 400 genotyped donors of the cohort, an average of around 250,000 unique TCR beta nucleotide sequences was sequenced per donor, of which about 20% were non-productive. Study-wide conclusions, independent of this receptor: A cluster of highly shared sequence variants was judged likely to represent a technical artifact of the sequencing pipeline. A later genetic analysis associated a missense DCLRE1C variant with V-gene and J-gene trimming of TCR beta chains, and an independent cohort replicated the association. Roughly uniform sequencing depth across donors was assumed in presence/absence analyses, although this assumption may not hold. While some public TCRs were present in many individuals, most TCR sequences turned up only very rarely across donors. In vitro tests confirmed that a few of the cytomegalovirus-associated TCR beta chains recognize cytomegalovirus antigens. The 87-base-pair reads could not distinguish some IMGT-functional V segments, including TRBV6-2 and TRBV6-3, so those segments were excluded. In a later genetic analysis, fewer N-insertions in productive TCRs were reported among donors in an Asian-associated ancestry cluster than the 666-donor mean. HLA typing was unavailable for some donors at each locus, so association tests used only the typed subset. Several of the top co-occurrence clusters appeared to be linked to parvovirus B19, influenza, CMV and Epstein-Barr virus, according to a later analysis. In an earlier analysis of around 500 of the donors, most TCR beta V segments appeared in productive rearrangements about 87% or about 30% of the time, broadly matching IMGT annotations. Because counts were too low, roughly 17 rarely observed V segments, including chromosome 9 orphons, were left out of the earlier analysis of several hundred of the donors. A further reported finding was that TCR beta sequences accurately predicted the HLA-A and HLA-B alleles for most subjects in the first cohort. Compared with equally common non-associated chains, HLA-associated TCR beta chains in a later analysis were more clonally expanded and had lower generation probabilities. The classifier was reported to diagnose cytomegalovirus status with high specificity and sensitivity in both the original cohort and the validation cohort. According to a later analysis, TCR association rates differed among HLA loci, with DRB1 alleles showing the most associated TCRs and HLA-C alleles showing the fewest. Correlated functional status among segregating V segments might reflect linkage disequilibrium, but an unknown experimental factor could not be ruled out. The cohort was sequenced for TCR beta chains only, and without alpha or paired-chain data the features that could be detected were limited. The only immune exposure information available for the cohort was CMV serostatus. In a later analysis, most CMV-associated TCR beta chains were found to appear HLA-restricted, with HLA associations seemingly driven largely by CMV exposure. Strong co-occurrence of HLA alleles, especially DR and DQ, made assigning TCR associations to individual alleles difficult. It was suggested by the authors that the approach could potentially be generalized to other disease states and immunological phenotypes. A later analysis associated 16,951 TCR beta sequences with specific HLA alleles at a false discovery rate of 0.05. A total of some 180 TCR beta chains were listed by the study as associated with cytomegalovirus.

Counted from cysteine to phenylalanine, this CDR3 has 16 amino acids. CDR3 DNA only is kept here, 48 bases in frame from base 1. V ends up 4 bases short and J 5 bases short, with an unmatched junction base count of 10. The germline V gene (reference sequence) specifies PRHDT as CDR1 and FYEKMQ as CDR2. The cohort consisted of 600 to 750 healthy bone marrow donors. At the time of sampling, all cohort members were nominally healthy, though unrecorded immune exposures were likely present. The donor was CMV seropositive and belonged to the group of 250 to 350 seropositive cohort members. Every donor gave a peripheral blood sample, and the peripheral blood mononuclear cells from that sample were used for TCR beta sequencing. The Qiagen DNeasy Blood Extraction Kit was used to extract genomic DNA from the blood cell samples. Libraries were constructed by the immunoSEQ multiplex PCR assay. For the multiplex PCR, a mixture combining 60 forward primers for TCR Vbeta segments and 13 reverse primers for TCR Jbeta segments was used. The CDR3 region of rearranged TCR beta genes was amplified from genomic DNA with a multiplex PCR assay. The Illumina HiSeq System was used to sequence the amplified TCR beta libraries as 87-base-pair reads. Concerning the study's data processing: Across the roughly 700 repertoires, a later analysis counted approximately 83 million unique TCR beta chains, roughly 11 million of which were shared by at least two donors. Raw reads were error-corrected and collapsed into unique sequences with a nearest-neighbor algorithm that merged closely related sequences to remove PCR and sequencing errors. V, D and J gene segments were assigned by aligning CDR3 sequences to IMGT reference sequences. For a sequence to be retained, at least a six-nucleotide match to both a V gene segment and a J gene segment was required. A rearrangement was called productive if the CDR3 had no stop codons and remained in frame with V and J, and every other rearrangement was called non-productive. CDR3 was defined by IMGT convention, running from the second conserved V-encoded cysteine to the conserved J-encoded phenylalanine. In an earlier analysis of approximately 500 of the donors, sequences lacking an unambiguous match to a single V gene segment were excluded. In an earlier analysis of approximately 500 of the donors, a V segment was called functional when productive rearrangements were above 56.7%, and segregating when the standard deviation between donors exceeded 5%. A statistical classification framework was built for diagnosing cytomegalovirus status from the catalog of TCR beta chain sequences. A later analysis assigned V and J genes by comparing TCR nucleotide sequences with IMGT/GENE-DB human TR gene sequences. Using the TCRdist pipeline, a later analysis assigned CDR3 sequences along with most-parsimonious VDJ recombination scenarios. In a later analysis, each TCR beta chain was defined by its CDR3 amino acid sequence together with its V-gene family, and reads lacking a unique V-gene family were excluded. In a later analysis, a few hundred highly shared, low-generation-probability nucleotide sequences were removed to address suspected cross-contamination and a sequencing artifact. For each public chain, a later analysis derived a clonal expansion index from normalized ranks of inferred template counts within each repertoire. Generation probabilities in a later analysis came from a VDJ recombination model fitted to out-of-frame rearrangements, and those results were checked against IGoR. A later analysis scored TCR-TCR, TCR-HLA and TCR-CMV co-occurrence with hypergeometric tests, applying a repertoire-size bias correction to TCR pairs. In a later analysis, false discovery rates were estimated by permuting HLA or CMV assignments 20 times. In a later analysis, co-occurring TCRs were grouped using DBSCAN, with TCRdist sequence similarity added in when clustering inside HLA-allele-positive subsets. Co-occurrence clustering excluded repertoires with fewer than 30,000 or more than 120,000 public chains, plus five with anomalous nucleotide sharing. The clones in this table, taken by TCRdb from immuneACCESS, are in-frame only. Not every clone is retained; where verified, under half of the shortfall comes from an unresolved V gene, and the cause of the rest is unknown. The DNA was the basis for D and trimming; V, J and clone size are from that table. The sample profile shows roughly 120,000 clones; roughly 68% of them were found once. The ten biggest clones cover roughly 10% of the sample.

This clone appeared a few times. The clone's antigen remains unknown. Base qualities are not recorded, but no much larger clone differs from it by a single base. The V gene is TRBV13 and the J gene is TRBJ2-2; TRBD1 agrees with 7 junctional bases. The TCR originated in a man aged 25 to 40 in good health and CMV-seropositive. Sequenced material: PBMCs. The sequenced DNA: TGTGCCAGCAGCTCCCCGCGAGGGGGCCCAACCGGGGAGCTGTTTTTT. Its translation is CASSSPRGGPTGELFF.